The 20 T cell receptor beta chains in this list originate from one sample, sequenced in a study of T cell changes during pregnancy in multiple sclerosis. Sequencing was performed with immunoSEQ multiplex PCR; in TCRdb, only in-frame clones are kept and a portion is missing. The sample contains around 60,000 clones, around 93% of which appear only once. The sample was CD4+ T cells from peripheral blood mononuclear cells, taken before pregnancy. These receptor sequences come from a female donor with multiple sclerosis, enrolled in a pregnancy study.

The CDR3 sequence is CSVTRGAYEQYF. Written as DNA, the CDR3 is TGCAGCGTCACTCGGGGGGCCTACGAGCAGTACTTC. The chain uses TRBV29-1 and TRBJ2-7; TRBD2 matches 7 bases. The CDR3 runs 12 residues. Germline loops: CDR1 SQVTM, CDR2 ANQGSEA. Losses at the gene ends were 6 bases for V and 2 bases for J; bases not matched to a gene: 4.

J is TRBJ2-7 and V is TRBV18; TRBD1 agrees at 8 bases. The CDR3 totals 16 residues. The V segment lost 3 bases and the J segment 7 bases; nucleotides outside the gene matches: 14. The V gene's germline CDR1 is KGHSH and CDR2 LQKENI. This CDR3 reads CASSPDFPGQGFEQYF. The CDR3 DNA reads TGTGCCAGCTCACCGGATTTCCCCGGACAGGGTTTTGAGCAGTACTTC.

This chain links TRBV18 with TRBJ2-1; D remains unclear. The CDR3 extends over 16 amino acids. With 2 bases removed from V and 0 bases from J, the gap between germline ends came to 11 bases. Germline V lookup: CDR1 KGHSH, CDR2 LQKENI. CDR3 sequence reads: CASSPFGSHSYNEQFF. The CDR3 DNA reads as TGTGCCAGCTCACCATTCGGGTCCCACTCCTACAATGAGCAGTTCTTC.

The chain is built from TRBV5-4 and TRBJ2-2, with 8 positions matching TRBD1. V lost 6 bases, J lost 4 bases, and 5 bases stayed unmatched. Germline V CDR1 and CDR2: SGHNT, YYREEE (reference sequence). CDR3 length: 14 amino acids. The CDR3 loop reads CASNLDRATGELFF. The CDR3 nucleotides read TGTGCCAGCAACCTGGACAGGGCCACCGGGGAGCTGTTTTTT.

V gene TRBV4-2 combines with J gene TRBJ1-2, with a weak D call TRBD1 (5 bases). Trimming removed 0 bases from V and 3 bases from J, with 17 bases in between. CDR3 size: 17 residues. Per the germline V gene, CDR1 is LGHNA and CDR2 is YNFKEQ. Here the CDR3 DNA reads TGTGCCAGCAGCCAAGAAAGCTTAGGGGAAGGGTACTATGGCTACACCTTC. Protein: CASSQESLGEGYYGYTF.

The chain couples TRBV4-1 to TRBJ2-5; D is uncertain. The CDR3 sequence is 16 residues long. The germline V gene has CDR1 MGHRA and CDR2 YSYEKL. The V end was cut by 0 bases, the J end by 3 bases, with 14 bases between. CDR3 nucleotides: TGCGCCAGCAGCCAAGAAGTGGCTGGCGGAAAAGAGACCCAGTACTTC. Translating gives CASSQEVAGGKETQYF.

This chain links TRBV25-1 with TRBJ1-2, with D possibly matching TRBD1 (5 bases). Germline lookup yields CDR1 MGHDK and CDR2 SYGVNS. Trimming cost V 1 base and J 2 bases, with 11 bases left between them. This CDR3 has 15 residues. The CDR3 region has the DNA TGTGCCAGCAGTGAATTGGAGGGGAAGAACTATGGCTACACCTTC. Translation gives CASSELEGKNYGYTF.

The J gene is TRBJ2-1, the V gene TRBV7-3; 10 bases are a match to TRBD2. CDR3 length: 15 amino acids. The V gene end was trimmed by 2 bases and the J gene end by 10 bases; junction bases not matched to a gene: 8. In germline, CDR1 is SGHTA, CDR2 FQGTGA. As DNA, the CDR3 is TGTGCCAGCAGCTTAGCTAGCGGGAGTGGTGAGGAGCAGTTCTTC. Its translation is CASSLASGSGEEQFF.

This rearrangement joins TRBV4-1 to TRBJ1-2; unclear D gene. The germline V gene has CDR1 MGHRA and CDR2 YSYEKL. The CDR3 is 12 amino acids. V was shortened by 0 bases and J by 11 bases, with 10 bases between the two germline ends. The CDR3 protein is CASSQDWAGYTF. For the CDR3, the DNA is TGCGCCAGCAGCCAAGATTGGGCAGGATACACCTTC.

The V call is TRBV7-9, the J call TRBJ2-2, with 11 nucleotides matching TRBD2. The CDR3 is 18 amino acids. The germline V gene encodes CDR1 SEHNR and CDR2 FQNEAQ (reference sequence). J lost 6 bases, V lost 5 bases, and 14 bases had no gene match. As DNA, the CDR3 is TGTGCCAGCAGCAGAGGACTAGCGGGCGCTAAATTGGCCGGGGAGCTGTTTTTT. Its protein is CASSRGLAGAKLAGELFF.

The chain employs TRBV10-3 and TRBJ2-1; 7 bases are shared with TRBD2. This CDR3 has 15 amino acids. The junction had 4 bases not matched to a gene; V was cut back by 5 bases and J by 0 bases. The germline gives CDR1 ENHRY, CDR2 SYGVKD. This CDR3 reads CAISSGGSSYNEQFF. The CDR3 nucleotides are TGTGCCATCAGTTCTGGCGGGAGCTCCTACAATGAGCAGTTCTTC.

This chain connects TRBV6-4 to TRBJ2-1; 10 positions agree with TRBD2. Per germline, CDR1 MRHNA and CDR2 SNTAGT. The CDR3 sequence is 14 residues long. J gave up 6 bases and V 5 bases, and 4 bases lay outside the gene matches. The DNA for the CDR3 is TGTGCCAGCAGTTCTAGCGGGAGACTCAATGAGCAGTTCTTC. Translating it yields CASSSSGRLNEQFF.

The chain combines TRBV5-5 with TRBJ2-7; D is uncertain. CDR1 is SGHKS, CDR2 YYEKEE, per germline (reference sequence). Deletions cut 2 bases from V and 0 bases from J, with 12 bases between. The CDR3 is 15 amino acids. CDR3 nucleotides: TGTGCCAGCAGCTTAGTAGCCTCGACCTCCTACGAGCAGTACTTC. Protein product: CASSLVASTSYEQYF.

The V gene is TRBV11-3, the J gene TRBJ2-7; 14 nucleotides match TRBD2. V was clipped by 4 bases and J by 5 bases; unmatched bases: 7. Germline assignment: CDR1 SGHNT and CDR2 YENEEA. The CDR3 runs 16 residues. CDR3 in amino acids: CASSYGLAGGRNEQYF. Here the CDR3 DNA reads TGTGCCAGCAGCTACGGACTAGCGGGAGGTCGGAACGAGCAGTACTTC.

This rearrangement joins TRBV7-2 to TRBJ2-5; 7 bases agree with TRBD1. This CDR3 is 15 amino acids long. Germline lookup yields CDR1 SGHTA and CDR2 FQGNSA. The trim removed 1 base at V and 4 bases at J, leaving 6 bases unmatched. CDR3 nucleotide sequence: TGTGCCAGCAGCTTAGTTCCAGGGGGTTCAGAGACCCAGTACTTC. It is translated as CASSLVPGGSETQYF.

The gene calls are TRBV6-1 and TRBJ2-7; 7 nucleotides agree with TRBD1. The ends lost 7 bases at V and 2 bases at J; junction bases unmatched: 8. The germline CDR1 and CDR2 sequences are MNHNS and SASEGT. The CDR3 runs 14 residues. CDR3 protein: CASKGSGGTYEQYF. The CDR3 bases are TGTGCCAGCAAGGGATCAGGGGGTACCTACGAGCAGTACTTC.

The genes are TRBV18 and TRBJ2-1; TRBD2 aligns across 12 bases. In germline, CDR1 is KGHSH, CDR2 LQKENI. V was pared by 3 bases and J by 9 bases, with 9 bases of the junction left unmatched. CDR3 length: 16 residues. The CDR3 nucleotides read TGTGCCAGCTCACCCTTGACTAGCGGGAGTGGTGGTGAGCAGTTCTTC. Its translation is CASSPLTSGSGGEQFF.

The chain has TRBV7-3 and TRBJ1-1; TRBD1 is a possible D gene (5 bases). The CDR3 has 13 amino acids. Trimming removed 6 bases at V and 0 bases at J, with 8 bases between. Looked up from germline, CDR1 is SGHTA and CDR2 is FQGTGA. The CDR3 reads CASSLTVNTEAFF. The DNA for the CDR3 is TGTGCCAGCAGTCTGACAGTGAACACTGAAGCTTTCTTT.

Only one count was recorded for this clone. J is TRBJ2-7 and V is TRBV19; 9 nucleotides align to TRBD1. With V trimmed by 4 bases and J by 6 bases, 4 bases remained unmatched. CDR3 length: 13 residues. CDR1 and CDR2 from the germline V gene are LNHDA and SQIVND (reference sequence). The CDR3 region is CASSRGQGSEQYF. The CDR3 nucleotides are TGTGCCAGTAGTAGGGGACAGGGTTCCGAGCAGTACTTC.

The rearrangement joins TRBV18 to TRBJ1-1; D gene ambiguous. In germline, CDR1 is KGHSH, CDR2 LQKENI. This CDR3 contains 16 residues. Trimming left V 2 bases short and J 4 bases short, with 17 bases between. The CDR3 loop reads CASSPGIHQRGTEAFF. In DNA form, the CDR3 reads TGTGCCAGCTCACCAGGGATCCATCAACGGGGCACTGAAGCTTTCTTT.